One T cell receptor beta chain is described in this entry. The sample belongs to a study of blood T cell repertoires in COVID-19. The CDR3 extends over 18 amino acids. With V trimmed by 3 bases and J by 4 bases, 17 bases remained unmatched. The germline V gene encodes CDR1 SQVTM and CDR2 ANQGSEA. Measured with immunoSEQ multiplex PCR; TCRdb has only the in-frame clones, and not every one. Of 220,000 or so clones listed, roughly nine tenths are singletons. The TCR originated in a woman in her forties or fifties with COVID-19, enrolled during active disease. Source material: peripheral blood. The chain combines TRBV29-1 with TRBJ2-3; 9 bases agree with TRBD2. The CDR3 DNA reads TGCAGCGTTGAGACTCTTGGCGGGGGGGCCATCCCGTCAGATACGCAGTATTTT. Amino acid sequence: CSVETLGGGAIPSDTQYF.